A selection of T cell receptor beta chains follows, all from one sample in a study of response to subunit inactivated influenza vaccine. TCRdb itself ran the RT-PCR reads through MiXCR, one entry per CDR3 protein. Among roughly 700,000 distinct CDR3 sequences listed, about 14% were seen once. The sequencing here drew on PBMCs from blood, taken 14 days before vaccination. These receptors were taken from a man aged 45 to 65 who received an inactivated influenza vaccine. The CDR3 runs from the conserved cysteine through the conserved F or W. The order of the fields is V gene, clone size, D gene, J gene, CDR3 protein, CDR3 DNA. D genes are given only for firm matches. The size entry is marked missing in some rows and otherwise reads once, few, many or a size class.

TRBV4-3	few	-	TRBJ2-1	CASSQDALANNEQFF	TGCGCCAGCAGCCAAGACGCACTAGCTAATAATGAGCAGTTCTTC
TRBV29-1	few	-	TRBJ2-7	CSVTVAGHEQYF	TGCAGCGTTACTGTGGCAGGTCACGAGCAGTACTTC
TRBV7-2	-	TRBD1	TRBJ1-6	CASSLETGLVNSPLHF	TGTGCCAGCAGCTTAGAGACAGGGCTAGTTAATTCACCCCTCCACTTT
TRBV3-1	-	-	TRBJ1-4	CASSQEGIFYATNEKLFF	TGTGCCAGCAGCCAAGAAGGGATCTTTTATGCAACTAATGAAAAACTGTTTTTT
TRBV7-9	few	TRBD2	TRBJ2-5	CASSFGLAGAQETQYF	TGTGCCAGCAGCTTTGGACTAGCGGGGGCCCAAGAGACCCAGTACTTC
TRBV30	-	-	TRBJ2-7	CAWGTRRSYEQYF	TGTGCCTGGGGTACTAGGAGATCCTACGAGCAGTACTTC
TRBV28	-	-	TRBJ2-4	CASSGRGLVNIQYF	TGTGCCAGCAGCGGGAGGGGGCTTGTGAACATTCAGTACTTC
TRBV7-2	few	-	TRBJ2-1	CASSPISAYNEQFF	TGTGCCAGCAGCCCTATTAGCGCCTACAATGAGCAGTTCTTC
TRBV3-1	-	TRBD2	TRBJ2-5	CASSQIGTSGRVTQYF	TGTGCCAGCAGCCAAATTGGGACTAGCGGAAGAGTGACCCAGTACTTC
TRBV20-1	-	TRBD1	TRBJ2-5	CSARFSGTGGKETQYF	TGCAGTGCTAGATTCTCCGGGACAGGGGGCAAGGAGACCCAGTACTTC
TRBV25-1	few	TRBD1	TRBJ2-7	CASSPGQGLTYEQYF	TGTGCCAGCAGTCCTGGACAGGGTCTGACCTACGAGCAGTACTTC
TRBV5-5	few	TRBD1	TRBJ2-2	CASSRTGGNLNTGELFF	TGTGCCAGCAGCAGGACAGGGGGCAACCTTAACACCGGGGAGCTGTTTTTT
TRBV5-8	many	TRBD1	TRBJ2-5	CASRDRGHQETQYF	TGTGCCAGCAGGGACAGGGGGCACCAAGAGACCCAGTACTTC
TRBV5-1	-	-	TRBJ2-5	CASSLVQGRETQYF	TGCGCCAGCAGCTTGGTGCAGGGACGCGAGACCCAGTACTTC
TRBV28	-	-	TRBJ2-3	CASSRFKTSTDTQYF	TGTGCCAGCAGCCGGTTCAAGACTAGCACAGATACGCAGTATTTT
TRBV12-3/TRBV12-4	-	TRBD2	TRBJ2-3	CASSFSGLAGGPSTDTQYF	TGTGCCAGCAGTTTCTCGGGACTAGCGGGAGGGCCGAGCACAGATACGCAGTATTTT
TRBV5-1	many	-	TRBJ2-1	CASSQNNEQFF	TGCGCCAGCAGCCAAAACAATGAGCAGTTCTTC
TRBV4-2	-	-	TRBJ2-7	CASSQVEGPAYEQYF	TGTGCCAGCAGCCAAGTTGAGGGGCCCGCCTACGAGCAGTACTTC
TRBV18	-	TRBD2	TRBJ2-4	CASSPPGLAGARNIQYF	TGTGCCAGCTCACCCCCCGGACTAGCGGGAGCGCGAAACATTCAGTACTTC
TRBV6-2/TRBV6-3	few	TRBD2	TRBJ2-1	CASSYRRGEYNEQFF	TGTGCCAGCAGTTATAGGCGGGGGGAATACAATGAGCAGTTCTTC
TRBV10-2	many	-	TRBJ2-7	CASYHSTSPSSYEQYF	TGCGCCAGCTACCATTCTACTAGCCCGAGCTCCTACGAGCAGTACTTC
TRBV28	few	-	TRBJ1-1	CASSLPDRFAAFF	TGTGCCAGCAGTCTACCGGACCGTTTTGCGGCTTTCTTT
TRBV25-1	few	-	TRBJ2-3	CASSDPGGVNTQYF	TGTGCCAGCAGTGACCCCGGGGGAGTAAATACGCAGTATTTT
TRBV4-1	-	TRBD1	TRBJ1-2	CASSHNRGETYGYTF	TGCGCCAGCAGCCACAACAGGGGGGAGACCTATGGCTACACCTTC
TRBV5-1	few	-	TRBJ1-3	CASSLDPPPEDELDTIYF	TGCGCCAGCAGCTTGGACCCCCCCCCGGAGGATGAGCTGGACACCATATATTTT
TRBV20-1	-	TRBD1	TRBJ2-1	CSARHGTESSYNEQFF	TGCAGTGCTAGGCACGGGACAGAGAGCTCCTACAATGAGCAGTTCTTC
TRBV5-1	-	TRBD2	TRBJ2-2	CASSSKTSGGSVVGTGELFF	TGCGCCAGCAGCTCAAAGACTAGCGGGGGCTCTGTAGTCGGCACCGGGGAGCTGTTTTTT
TRBV7-2	-	TRBD1	TRBJ2-4	CASSSGTGVDIQYF	TGTGCCAGCAGCTCCGGGACAGGGGTGGACATTCAGTACTTC
TRBV28	few	-	TRBJ2-3	CASNGAGTDTQYF	TGTGCCAGCAACGGGGCTGGCACAGATACGCAGTATTTT
TRBV27	many	-	TRBJ2-2	CASRYRPNTGELFF	TGTGCCAGCCGCTACAGGCCAAACACCGGGGAGCTGTTTTTT
TRBV6-5	-	-	TRBJ2-7	CASSYSQIQGYYEQYF	TGTGCCAGCAGTTACTCGCAGATACAGGGATACTACGAGCAGTACTTC
TRBV5-1	few	TRBD2	TRBJ2-1	CASSLQLAGGSYNEQFF	TGCGCCAGCAGCTTACAGTTAGCGGGGGGATCCTACAATGAGCAGTTCTTC
TRBV20-1	-	TRBD2	TRBJ2-1	CSATSGTNEQFF	TGCAGTGCTACTAGCGGGACCAATGAGCAGTTCTTC
TRBV20-1	-	TRBD2	TRBJ2-7	CSARLLPAGVAEQYF	TGCAGTGCTAGACTATTACCAGCGGGAGTAGCCGAGCAGTACTTC
TRBV6-1	few	TRBD2	TRBJ2-7	CASSPVAGQYEQYF	TGTGCCAGCAGCCCGGTAGCGGGACAATACGAGCAGTACTTC
TRBV29-1	few	TRBD1	TRBJ2-3	CSAGQGASTDTQYF	TGCAGCGCCGGACAGGGGGCTAGCACAGATACGCAGTATTTT
TRBV20-1	-	TRBD1	TRBJ2-1	CSAQTGSSYNEQFF	TGCAGTGCCCAGACAGGGAGCTCCTACAATGAGCAGTTCTTC
TRBV7-9	few	-	TRBJ2-7	CASSSSGTREQYF	TGTGCCAGCAGCTCTTCCGGGACACGCGAGCAGTACTTC
TRBV29-1	-	-	TRBJ2-7	CSVEAGTYEQYF	TGCAGCGTTGAGGCAGGGACCTACGAGCAGTACTTC
TRBV10-3	-	TRBD1	TRBJ2-2	CAIRAGTGTGELFF	TGTGCCATCAGGGCCGGGACAGGCACCGGGGAGCTGTTTTTT
TRBV19	-	-	TRBJ1-2	CASSIGGTGNYGYTF	TGTGCCAGTAGTATTGGGGGAACGGGGAACTATGGCTACACCTTC
TRBV20-1	few	TRBD2	TRBJ2-7	CSAFTGTSNYEQYF	TGCAGTGCTTTCACCGGGACTAGTAATTACGAGCAGTACTTC
TRBV5-1	few	TRBD2	TRBJ2-1	CASSVTSGGAGEQFF	TGCGCCAGCAGCGTTACTAGCGGGGGGGCCGGCGAGCAGTTCTTC
TRBV9	-	-	TRBJ2-7	CASSVGVRSNEQYF	TGTGCCAGCAGCGTAGGGGTGAGATCGAACGAGCAGTACTTC
TRBV6-2/TRBV6-3	many	TRBD1	TRBJ2-1	CASSYSGTGNNEQFF	TGTGCCAGCAGTTACTCCGGGACAGGGAACAATGAGCAGTTCTTC
TRBV18	-	-	TRBJ2-7	CASSPRFGTGTSEQYF	TGTGCCAGCTCACCACGATTTGGGACAGGGACTAGCGAGCAGTACTTC
TRBV5-8	-	TRBD1	TRBJ1-2	CASSLQQGAYGYTF	TGTGCCAGCAGCCTCCAACAGGGGGCATATGGCTACACCTTC
TRBV11-2	few	TRBD2	TRBJ2-1	CASSLQRLAGGKNYNEQFF	TGTGCCAGCAGCTTACAAAGACTAGCGGGGGGCAAAAACTACAATGAGCAGTTCTTC
TRBV5-5	-	-	TRBJ1-3	CASGILGNTIYF	TGTGCCAGCGGGATACTCGGAAACACCATATATTTT
TRBV7-8	few	TRBD1	TRBJ1-1	CATTGTGDTEAFF	TGTGCCACCACAGGGACAGGGGACACTGAAGCTTTCTTT
TRBV15	few	-	TRBJ2-5	CATSRDQALETQYF	TGTGCCACCAGCAGAGATCAGGCCCTAGAGACCCAGTACTTC
TRBV20-1	many	TRBD1	TRBJ1-5	CSATGQGVVGGNQPQHF	TGCAGTGCTACGGGACAGGGGGTGGTTGGTGGCAATCAGCCCCAGCATTTT
TRBV2	few	TRBD1	TRBJ2-7	CASSKGQNYYEQYF	TGTGCCAGCAGTAAGGGACAGAATTACTACGAGCAGTACTTC
TRBV7-6	few	TRBD1	TRBJ1-1	CASSLFGGTDSEAFF	TGTGCCAGCAGCTTATTTGGCGGGACAGATTCTGAAGCTTTCTTT
TRBV11-3	-	TRBD2	TRBJ2-1	CASSLGGTSVANEQFF	TGTGCCAGCAGCTTAGGCGGGACTAGCGTCGCCAATGAGCAGTTCTTC
TRBV12-3/TRBV12-4	-	TRBD1	TRBJ2-7	CASRISGGVFEQYF	TGTGCCAGCCGAATCTCAGGGGGAGTCTTCGAGCAGTACTTC
TRBV20-1	few	-	TRBJ2-1	CSARETARFSNEQFF	TGCAGTGCTAGAGAAACCGCGCGGTTCTCGAATGAGCAGTTCTTC
TRBV12-3/TRBV12-4	few	-	TRBJ2-1	CASTPRGSEQFF	TGTGCCAGCACCCCCAGAGGCTCTGAGCAGTTCTTC
TRBV30	few	-	TRBJ2-7	CAWSMGRSAYEQYF	TGTGCCTGGAGTATGGGGAGGTCGGCCTACGAGCAGTACTTC